The clone carrying this T cell receptor (beta chain) is medium-sized by share. This record belongs to a study of tumor-infiltrating lymphocytes in oesophageal squamous cell carcinoma. Germline V gene sequence: CDR1 SGHAT, CDR2 FQNNGV. This CDR3 region has 16 residues. Trimming left V 5 bases short and J 0 bases short, with 17 bases between. A single record per CDR3 protein comes from TCRdb applying MiXCR to the PCR reads. In the table there are fewer than 6,500 distinct CDR3 sequences, approximately 14% of which are singletons. This TCR came from a male donor with esophageal squamous cell carcinoma. Material for sequencing was esophageal tumor tissue. The rearrangement links TRBV11-2 to TRBJ2-7, with D tentatively TRBD1 or TRBD2 (5 bases each). This chain's CDR3 is CASSPSGGWNSYEQYF. The CDR3 DNA sequence: TGTGCCAGCAGCCCATCTGGGGGTTGGAACTCCTACGAGCAGTACTTC.